The clone carrying this T cell receptor beta chain was found many times. Its cognate antigen is unknown. The record originates from a study of T cell repertoires in cytomegalovirus infection. As for the study in general: Evidence of both CMV infection and a matching HLA type came from public TCR beta signatures. Regarding the study as a whole: Identification of carriers of CMV plus the relevant HLA was achieved through cumulative public TCR beta family frequency. HLA-C-restricted CMV-specific TCR beta clonotypes were dominant in the ex vivo response.

TCRdb re-called the reads through MiXCR, storing one row per CDR3 protein. The data show about 260,000 distinct CDR3 sequences, with roughly an eighth seen just once and about 10% held by the top ten. The CDR3 is 13 amino acids. The ends lost 5 bases at V and 3 bases at J; junction bases unmatched: 3. Germline-derived CDR1 and CDR2 are SGHVS and FNYEAQ. This chain connects TRBV7-6 to TRBJ2-7; TRBD1 matches 8 bases. The specimen sequenced was PBMCs. The receptor's source is a human donor in good health (CMV status not recorded). Some clones in this sample may be carry-over from other donors' samples. This CDR3 reads CASSGGQGYEQYF. In DNA, the CDR3 is TGTGCCAGCAGCGGTGGACAGGGCTACGAGCAGTACTTC.